The source of this T cell receptor beta chain is a study of T cell responses to AZD1222 COVID-19 vaccine. Note on this clone: Antigen unknown.

TCRdb keeps only in-frame clones here, not all; method: immunoSEQ multiplex PCR. The sample includes 100,000 to 130,000 clones, about 90% seen only once; the top ten take about 8.1%. Germline-derived CDR1 and CDR2 are LNHDA and SQIVND (reference sequence). CDR3 length: 13 residues. J lost 7 bases, V lost 11 bases, and 10 bases had no gene match. Study-level points and caveats: Along spike, vaccine-associated CD4 TCRs were found throughout, with dominance at 160-218 and 743-854.

This TCR was recovered from an adult who received the AZD1222 COVID-19 vaccine. The gene calls are TRBV19 and TRBJ1-2, with 10 bases identical to TRBD1. Specimen: peripheral blood, collected 28 days after the second AZD1222 dose. CDR3 residues: CAGSRDRGSGYTF. The CDR3 nucleotides read TGTGCCGGGTCCCGGGACAGGGGTTCTGGCTACACCTTC.